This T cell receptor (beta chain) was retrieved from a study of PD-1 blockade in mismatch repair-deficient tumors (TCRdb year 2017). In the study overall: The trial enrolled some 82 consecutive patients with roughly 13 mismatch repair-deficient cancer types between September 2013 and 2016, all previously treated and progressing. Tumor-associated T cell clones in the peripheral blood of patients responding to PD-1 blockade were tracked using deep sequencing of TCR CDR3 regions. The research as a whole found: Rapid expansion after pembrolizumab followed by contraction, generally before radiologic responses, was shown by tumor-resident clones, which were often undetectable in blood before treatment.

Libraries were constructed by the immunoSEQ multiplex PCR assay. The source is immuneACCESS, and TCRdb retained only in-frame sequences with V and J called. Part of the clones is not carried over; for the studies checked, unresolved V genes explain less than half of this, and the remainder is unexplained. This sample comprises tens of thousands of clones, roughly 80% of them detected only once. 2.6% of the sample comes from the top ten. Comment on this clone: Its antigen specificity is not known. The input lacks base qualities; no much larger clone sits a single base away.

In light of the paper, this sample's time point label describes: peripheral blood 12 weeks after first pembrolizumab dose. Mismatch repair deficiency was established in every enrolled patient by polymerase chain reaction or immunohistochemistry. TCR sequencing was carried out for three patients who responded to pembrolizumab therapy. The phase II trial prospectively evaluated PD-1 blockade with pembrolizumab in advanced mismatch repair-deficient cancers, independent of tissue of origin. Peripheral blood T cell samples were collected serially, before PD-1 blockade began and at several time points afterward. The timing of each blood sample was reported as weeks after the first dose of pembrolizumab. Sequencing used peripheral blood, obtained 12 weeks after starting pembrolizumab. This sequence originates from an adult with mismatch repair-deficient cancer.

CDR3 region: CASSVGLVGSQYF. The bases read TGTGCCAGCAGCGTAGGACTAGTCGGGTCCCAGTACTTC. The V and J segments used are TRBV9 and TRBJ2-5; matching of 6 bases hints at TRBD2 as the D gene. Per the germline V gene, SGDLS is the CDR1 and YYNGEE is the CDR2. V was cut back by 0 bases and J by 9 bases, leaving a gap of 12 bases between them. The CDR3, cysteine through phenylalanine, is 13 amino acids long. Just the 39-base CDR3 DNA is kept, in frame starting at base 1.